Here is one T cell receptor (beta chain) with its context. This specimen belongs to a study of blood T cell repertoires in COVID-19. Clones were sequenced by immunoSEQ multiplex PCR, and TCRdb holds only the in-frame ones, with some missing. The sample consists of 150,000 to 200,000 clones, approximately 88% of them appearing once. The clonotype comes from a woman in her sixties who had recovered from COVID-19. The sample was PBMCs or T cells enriched from blood (not recorded which).

The chain's CDR3 is CASSLGDRREPQHF. The CDR3 nucleotides read TGCGCCAGCAGCTTGGGGGACAGACGGGAGCCCCAGCATTTT. The chain recombines TRBV5-1 with TRBJ1-5; 7 bases match TRBD1. Germline V CDR1 and CDR2: SGHRS, YFSETQ. The trim removed 0 bases at V and 8 bases at J, leaving 5 bases unmatched. The CDR3 is 14 amino acids.